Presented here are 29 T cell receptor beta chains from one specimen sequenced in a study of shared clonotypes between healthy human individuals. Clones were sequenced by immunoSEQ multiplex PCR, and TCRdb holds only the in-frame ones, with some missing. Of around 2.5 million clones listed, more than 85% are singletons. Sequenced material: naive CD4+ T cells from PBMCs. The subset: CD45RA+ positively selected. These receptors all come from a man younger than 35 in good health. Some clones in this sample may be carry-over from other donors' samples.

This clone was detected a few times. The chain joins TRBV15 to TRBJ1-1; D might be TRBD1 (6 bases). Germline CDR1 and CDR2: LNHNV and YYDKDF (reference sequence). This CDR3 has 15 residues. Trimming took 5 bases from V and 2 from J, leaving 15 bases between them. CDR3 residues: CATSPGRGGNTEAFF. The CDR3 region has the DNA TGTGCCACCAGCCCTGGAAGGGGGGGTAACACTGAAGCTTTCTTT.

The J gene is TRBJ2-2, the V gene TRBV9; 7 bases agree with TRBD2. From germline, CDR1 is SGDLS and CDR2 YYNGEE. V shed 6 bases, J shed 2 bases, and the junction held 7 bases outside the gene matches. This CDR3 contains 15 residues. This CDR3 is CASTKGEGNTGELFF. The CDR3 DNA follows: TGTGCCAGCACCAAAGGGGAGGGAAACACCGGGGAGCTGTTTTTT.

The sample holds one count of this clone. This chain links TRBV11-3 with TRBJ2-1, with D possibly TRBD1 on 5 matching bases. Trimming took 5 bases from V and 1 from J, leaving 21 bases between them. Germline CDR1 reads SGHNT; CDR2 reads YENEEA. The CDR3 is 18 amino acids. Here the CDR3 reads CASSAPWGAVVSYNEQFF. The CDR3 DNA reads TGTGCCAGCAGCGCCCCGTGGGGCGCGGTAGTTTCCTACAATGAGCAGTTCTTC.

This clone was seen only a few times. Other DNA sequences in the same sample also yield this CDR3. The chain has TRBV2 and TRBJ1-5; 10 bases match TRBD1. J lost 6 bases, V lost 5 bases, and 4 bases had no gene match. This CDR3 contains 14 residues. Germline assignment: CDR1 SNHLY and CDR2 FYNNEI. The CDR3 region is CASSRTGGLQPQHF. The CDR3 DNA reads TGTGCCAGCAGTCGGACAGGGGGACTTCAGCCCCAGCATTTT.

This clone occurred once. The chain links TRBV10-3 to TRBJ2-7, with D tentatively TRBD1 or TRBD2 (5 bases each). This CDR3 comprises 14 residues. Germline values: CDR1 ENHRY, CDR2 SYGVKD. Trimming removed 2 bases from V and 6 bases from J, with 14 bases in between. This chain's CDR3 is CAISERDVVSEQYF. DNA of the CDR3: TGTGCCATCAGTGAGAGGGACGTGGTATCCGAGCAGTACTTC.

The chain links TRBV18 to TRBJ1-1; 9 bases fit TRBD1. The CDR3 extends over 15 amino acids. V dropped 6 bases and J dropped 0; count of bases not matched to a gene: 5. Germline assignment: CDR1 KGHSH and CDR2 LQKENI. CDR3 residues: CASSQQGALNTEAFF. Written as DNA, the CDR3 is TGTGCCAGCTCTCAACAGGGGGCTCTGAACACTGAAGCTTTCTTT.

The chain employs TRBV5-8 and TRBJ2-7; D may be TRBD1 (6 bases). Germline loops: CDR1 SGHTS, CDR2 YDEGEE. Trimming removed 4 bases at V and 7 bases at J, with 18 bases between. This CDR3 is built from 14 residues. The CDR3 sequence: CASSRDTATREQYF. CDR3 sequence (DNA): TGTGCCAGCAGCAGGGACACCGCGACAAGAGAGCAGTACTTC. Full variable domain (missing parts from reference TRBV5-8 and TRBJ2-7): EAGVTQSPTHLIKTRGQQATLRCSPISGHTSVYWYQQALGLGLQFLLWYDEGEERNRGNFPPRFSGRQFPNYSSELNVNALELEDSALYLCASSRDTATREQYFGPGTRLTVT.

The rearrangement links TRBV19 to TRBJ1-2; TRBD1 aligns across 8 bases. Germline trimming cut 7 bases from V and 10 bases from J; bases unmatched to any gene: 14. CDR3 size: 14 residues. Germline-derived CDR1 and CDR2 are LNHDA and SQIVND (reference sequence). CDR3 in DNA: TGTGCCAGTACCGACTTCGGGACAGGCCTCCACTACACCTTC. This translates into CASTDFGTGLHYTF.

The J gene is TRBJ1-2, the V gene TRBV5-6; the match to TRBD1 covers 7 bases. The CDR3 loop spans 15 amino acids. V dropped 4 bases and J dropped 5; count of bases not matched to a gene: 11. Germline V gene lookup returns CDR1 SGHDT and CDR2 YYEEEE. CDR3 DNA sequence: TGTGCCAGCAGCCGGGACAGAAGAGCCCTTTATGGCTACACCTTC. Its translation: CASSRDRRALYGYTF.

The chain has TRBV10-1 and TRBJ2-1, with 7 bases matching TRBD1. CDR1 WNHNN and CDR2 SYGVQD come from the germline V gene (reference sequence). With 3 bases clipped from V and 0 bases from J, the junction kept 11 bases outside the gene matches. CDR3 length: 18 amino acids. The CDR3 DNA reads TGCGCCAGCAGTGACTCGAGGGGGCGGAAAAGCTCCTACAATGAGCAGTTCTTC. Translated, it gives CASSDSRGRKSSYNEQFF.

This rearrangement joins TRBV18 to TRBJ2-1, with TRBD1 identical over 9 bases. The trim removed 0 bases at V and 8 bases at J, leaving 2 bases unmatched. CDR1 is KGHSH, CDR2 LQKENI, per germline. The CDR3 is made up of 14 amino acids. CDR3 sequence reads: CASSPPGTGHEQFF. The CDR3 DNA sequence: TGTGCCAGCTCACCACCCGGGACAGGGCATGAGCAGTTCTTC.

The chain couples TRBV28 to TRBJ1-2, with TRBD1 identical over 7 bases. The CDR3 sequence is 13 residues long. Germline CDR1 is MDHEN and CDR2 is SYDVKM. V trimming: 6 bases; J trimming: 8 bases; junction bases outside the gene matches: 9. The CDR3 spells CASRWTGALGYTF. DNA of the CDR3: TGTGCCAGCAGGTGGACAGGAGCCTTGGGCTACACCTTC.

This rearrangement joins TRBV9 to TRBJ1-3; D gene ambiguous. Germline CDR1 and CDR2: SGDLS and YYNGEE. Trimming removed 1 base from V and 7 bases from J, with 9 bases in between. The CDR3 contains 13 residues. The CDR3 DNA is TGTGCCAGCAGCGTAACTAGAACTAACACCATATATTTT. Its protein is CASSVTRTNTIYF.

The CDR3 is CASSQERTVNTEAFF. In DNA, the CDR3 is TGCGCCAGCAGCCAAGAGAGGACAGTTAACACTGAAGCTTTCTTT. V is TRBV4-1 and J is TRBJ1-1; possible D gene TRBD1, 6 bases. The V end was cut by 0 bases, the J end by 2 bases, with 10 bases between. The CDR3 contains 15 residues. Germline lookup yields CDR1 MGHRA and CDR2 YSYEKL.

This CDR3 is CASGVWTGEEKLFF. CDR3 DNA: TGTGCCAGCGGGGTTTGGACAGGCGAAGAAAAACTGTTTTTT. This sequence joins TRBV7-6 and TRBJ1-4, with 7 bases fitting TRBD1. This CDR3 is 14 amino acids long. V was clipped by 8 bases and J by 8 bases; unmatched bases: 11. Looked up from germline, CDR1 is SGHVS and CDR2 is FNYEAQ.

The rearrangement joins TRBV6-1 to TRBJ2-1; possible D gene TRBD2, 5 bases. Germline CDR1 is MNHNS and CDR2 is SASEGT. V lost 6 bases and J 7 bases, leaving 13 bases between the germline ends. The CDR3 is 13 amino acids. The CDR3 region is CASSLREWNEQFF. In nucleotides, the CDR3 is TGTGCCAGCAGCCTAAGGGAGTGGAATGAGCAGTTCTTC.

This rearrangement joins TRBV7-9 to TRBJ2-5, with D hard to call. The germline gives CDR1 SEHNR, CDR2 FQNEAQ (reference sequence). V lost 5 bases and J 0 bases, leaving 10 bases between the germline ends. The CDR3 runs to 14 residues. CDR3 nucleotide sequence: TGTGCCAGCAGCCCGACTTCGTACCAAGAGACCCAGTACTTC. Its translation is CASSPTSYQETQYF.

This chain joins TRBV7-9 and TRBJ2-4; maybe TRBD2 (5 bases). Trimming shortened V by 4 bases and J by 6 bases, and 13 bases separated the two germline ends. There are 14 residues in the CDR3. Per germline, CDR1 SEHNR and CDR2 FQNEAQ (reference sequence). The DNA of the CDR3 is TGTGCCAGCAGCTCGGGGTTTGGAAGAAACATTCAGTACTTC. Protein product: CASSSGFGRNIQYF.

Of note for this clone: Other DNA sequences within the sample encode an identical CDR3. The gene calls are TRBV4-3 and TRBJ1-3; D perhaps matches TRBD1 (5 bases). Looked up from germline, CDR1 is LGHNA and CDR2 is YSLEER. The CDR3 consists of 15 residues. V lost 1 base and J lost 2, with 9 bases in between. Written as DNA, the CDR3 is TGCGCCAGCAGCCAAGCTCCAGGGCCTGGAAACACCATATATTTT. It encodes CASSQAPGPGNTIYF.

The CDR3 spells CAISELAGRYEQYF. The DNA for the CDR3 is TGTGCCATCAGTGAATTAGCGGGACGGTACGAGCAGTACTTC. The genes are TRBV10-3 and TRBJ2-7; 8 nucleotides line up with TRBD2. This CDR3 has 14 amino acids. Trimming took 3 bases from V and 4 from J; bases not matched to a gene: 5. Germline values: CDR1 ENHRY, CDR2 SYGVKD.

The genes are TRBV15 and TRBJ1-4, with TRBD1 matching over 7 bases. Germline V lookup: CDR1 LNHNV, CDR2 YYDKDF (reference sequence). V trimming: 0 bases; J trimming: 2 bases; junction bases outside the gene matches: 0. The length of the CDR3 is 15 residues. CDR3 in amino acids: CATSRETGTNEKLFF. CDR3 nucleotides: TGTGCCACCAGCAGAGAGACAGGGACTAATGAAAAACTGTTTTTT.

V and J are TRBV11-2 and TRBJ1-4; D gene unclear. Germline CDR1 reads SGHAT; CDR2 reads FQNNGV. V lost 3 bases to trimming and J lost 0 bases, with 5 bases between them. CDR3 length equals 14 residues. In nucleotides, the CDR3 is TGTGCCAGCAGCTTTAGGTCAACTAATGAAAAACTGTTTTTT. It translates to CASSFRSTNEKLFF.

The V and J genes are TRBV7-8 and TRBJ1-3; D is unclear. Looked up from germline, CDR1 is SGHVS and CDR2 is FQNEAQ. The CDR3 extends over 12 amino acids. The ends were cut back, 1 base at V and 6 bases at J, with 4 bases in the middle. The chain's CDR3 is CASSLGENTIYF. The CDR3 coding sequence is TGTGCCAGCAGCTTAGGGGAAAACACCATATATTTT.

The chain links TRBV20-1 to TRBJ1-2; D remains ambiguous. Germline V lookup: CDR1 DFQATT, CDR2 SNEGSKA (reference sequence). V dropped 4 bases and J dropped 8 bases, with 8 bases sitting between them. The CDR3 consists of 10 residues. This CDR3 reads CSATPRGYTF. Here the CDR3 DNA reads TGCAGTGCTACCCCTCGCGGCTACACCTTC.

CDR3 nucleotides: TGTGCCAGCAGAGTCGATGGGGGGAGCACTGAAGCTTTCTTT. Translation gives CASRVDGGSTEAFF. V gene TRBV7-3 combines with J gene TRBJ1-1, with TRBD1 as a possible D gene (5 bases). CDR3 length: 14 residues. Germline-derived CDR1 and CDR2 are SGHTA and FQGTGA. V lost 6 bases and J 4 bases, leaving 15 bases between the germline ends.

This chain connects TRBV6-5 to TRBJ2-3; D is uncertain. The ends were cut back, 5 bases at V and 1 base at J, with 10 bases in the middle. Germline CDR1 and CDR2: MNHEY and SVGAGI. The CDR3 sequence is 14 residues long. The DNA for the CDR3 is TGTGCCAGCAGTAAAACTCGGCGCACAGATACGCAGTATTTT. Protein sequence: CASSKTRRTDTQYF.

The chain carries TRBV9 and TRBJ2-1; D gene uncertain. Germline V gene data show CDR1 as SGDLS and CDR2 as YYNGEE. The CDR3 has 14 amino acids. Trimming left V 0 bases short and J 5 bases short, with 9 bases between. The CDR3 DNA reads TGTGCCAGCAGCGTAGCTAGTCAGAACAATGAGCAGTTCTTC. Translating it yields CASSVASQNNEQFF.

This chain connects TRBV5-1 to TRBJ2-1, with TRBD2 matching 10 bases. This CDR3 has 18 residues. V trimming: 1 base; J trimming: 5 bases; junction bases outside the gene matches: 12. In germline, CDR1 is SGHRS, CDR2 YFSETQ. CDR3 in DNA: TGCGCCAGCAGCTTGTATGTAATAGCGGGAGGCCAGAACAATGAGCAGTTCTTC. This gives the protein CASSLYVIAGGQNNEQFF.

CDR3 DNA: TGCGCCAGCAGCCCCGTTAGGGGTTTGAACACTGAAGCTTTCTTT. Amino acid sequence: CASSPVRGLNTEAFF. The chain combines TRBV5-1 with TRBJ1-1; D perhaps matches TRBD1 (5 bases). Deletions cut 4 bases from V and 0 bases from J, with 13 bases between. Germline V gives CDR1 SGHRS, CDR2 YFSETQ. The CDR3 runs to 15 residues. The whole variable domain, filled in from reference TRBV5-1 and TRBJ1-1, reads KAGVTQTPRYLIKTRGQQVTLSCSPISGHRSVSWYQQTPGQGLQFLFEYFSETQRNKGNFPGRFSGRQFSNSRSEMNVSTLELGDSALYLCASSPVRGLNTEAFFGQGTRLTVV.